The T cell receptor (beta chain) described here comes from a study of Ad26.COV2.S vaccination and SARS-CoV-2 variants (dated by TCRdb to 2020 to 2022). Notes on the research overall: Vaccine-arm donors came from COV1001, a multicentre, randomized, double-blind, placebo-controlled phase I-IIa trial of Ad26.COV2.S in healthy adults. Ad26.COV2.S was given intramuscularly at 5x10^10 or 1x10^11 viral particles, as a single shot or as two shots 56 days apart. Trial participants were randomized into five groups of five, in which low-dose or high-dose Ad26.COV2.S was given once or twice, or placebo was given on both occasions. The TCR-sequenced set comprised roughly 30 samples: approximately 19 Ad26.COV2.S vaccine recipients, 5 placebo recipients and 8 SARS-CoV-2 convalescent individuals. TCRbeta repertoire sequencing was used to assess the specificity and breadth of SARS-CoV-2-reactive T cell receptors after Ad26.COV2.S vaccination. Blinding of investigators to trial group allocation was maintained during experiments and outcome assessment. Findings and caveats that apply to the study as a whole: The authors noted that the TCR breadth and depth analyses may have underestimated total T cell responses. Compared with placebo recipients, Ad26.COV2.S recipients showed higher spike-specific TCR breadth (P = 0.0014). The study was not powered to compare responses between vaccine doses or regimens. Vaccine and placebo recipients had comparable non-spike TCR breadth, which fits with the vaccine containing only spike. After vaccination, substantial breadth of spike-specific CD8+ and CD4+ T cell responses was reported.

TCRbeta CDR3 regions were sequenced with the immunoSEQ Assay. After extraction, genomic DNA underwent amplification by bias-controlled multiplex PCR, followed by high-throughput sequencing. In the paper's pipeline: To quantify the absolute abundance of each unique TCRbeta CDR3 region, sequences were collapsed and filtered. T cell fraction was estimated by normalization of TCRbeta template counts to usable DNA, with usable DNA being measured through amplification of reference genes present in all nucleated cells. Repertoire TCRs were annotated as SARS-CoV-2-specific when V gene, CDR3 amino acid sequence and J gene were exactly matched to a known reactive TCR set. The reference SARS-CoV-2 TCR set came from MIRA and was filtered for enrichment in COVID-19-positive ImmuneCODE repertoires, removing public or cross-reactive TCRs. Based on the MIRA antigens, annotated TCRs were further analysed at the level of specific ORF or position within ORF. Depth was the summed frequency of annotated unique rearrangements, while breadth was defined as annotated unique rearrangements over total unique productive rearrangements. Two-sided Wilcoxon rank-sum tests were used to compare TCR breadth between groups. Sourced from immuneACCESS, this table was stored by TCRdb with only in-frame sequences that have V and J called. A share of the clones is absent; for the studies checked, an unresolved V gene accounts for under half, and the remainder has no known explanation. The V and J calls and the clone size are those of that table, but D and trimming were determined from the DNA. For this sample the table gives 290,000 or so clones, of which approximately 87% were detected only once. Of the sample, roughly 3.5% falls within the top ten clones.

The CDR3, cysteine through phenylalanine, is 14 amino acids long. The entry retains the CDR3 DNA only, 42 bases that are in frame from base 1. The germline V gene specifies LGHNA as CDR1 and YSLEER as CDR2. The V end loses 4 bases and the J end loses 6 bases, and a stretch of 15 bases separates them. Sample treatment or condition, as interpreted from the label and publication: some 19 received Ad26.COV2.S at low or high dose, single or two shots; several received placebo; per-sample allocation not given. For vaccine and placebo recipients, the sequenced repertoires came from samples collected on day 63 after the first injection. Between 29 July and 7 August 2020, Cohort 1b enrolled about two dozen adults aged 18-55 years at one site in Boston, USA. Ad26.COV2.S was a replication-incompetent adenovirus type 26 vector expressing a prefusion-stabilized SARS-CoV-2 spike protein from the original Wuhan strain.

Concerning this clone itself: This clone's antigen is unknown. It has no much larger one-base neighbor in the sample; base qualities were not kept.

Recombination connected TRBV4-3 to TRBJ1-1; the D gene assignment is ambiguous. Sequences were derived from peripheral blood, sampled in a trial of Ad26.COV2.S vaccine versus placebo. The source of this sequence is a person between 18 and 59 years old who received the Ad26.COV2.S COVID-19 vaccine or a placebo. The CDR3 region has the sequence CASSPILGTAEAFF. The DNA sequence follows: TGCGCCAGCAGCCCCATCCTGGGAACAGCTGAAGCTTTCTTT.